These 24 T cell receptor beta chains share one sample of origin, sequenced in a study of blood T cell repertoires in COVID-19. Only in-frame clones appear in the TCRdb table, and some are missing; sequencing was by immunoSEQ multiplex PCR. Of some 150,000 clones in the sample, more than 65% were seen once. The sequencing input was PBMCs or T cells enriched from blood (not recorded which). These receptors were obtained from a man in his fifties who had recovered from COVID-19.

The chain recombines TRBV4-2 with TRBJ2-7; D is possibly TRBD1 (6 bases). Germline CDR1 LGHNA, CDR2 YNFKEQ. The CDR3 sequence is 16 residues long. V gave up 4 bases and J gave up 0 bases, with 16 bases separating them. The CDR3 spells CASSPTRQGISYEQYF. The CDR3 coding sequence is TGTGCCAGCAGCCCCACCAGGCAGGGGATCTCCTACGAGCAGTACTTC.

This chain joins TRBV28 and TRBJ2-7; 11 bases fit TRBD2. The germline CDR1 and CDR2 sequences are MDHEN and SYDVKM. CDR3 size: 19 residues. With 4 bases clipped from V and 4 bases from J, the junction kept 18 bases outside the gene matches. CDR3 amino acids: CASSSSFSPYTSGGYEQYF. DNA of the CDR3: TGTGCCAGCAGTTCCTCATTCAGCCCATATACTAGCGGGGGTTACGAGCAGTACTTC.

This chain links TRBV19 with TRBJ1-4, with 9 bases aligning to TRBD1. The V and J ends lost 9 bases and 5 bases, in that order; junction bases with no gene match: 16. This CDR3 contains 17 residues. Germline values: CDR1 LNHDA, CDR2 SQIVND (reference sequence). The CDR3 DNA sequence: TGTGCCAGCGACAGGGGCCGGGAGGGACAGGGAAATGAAAAACTGTTTTTT. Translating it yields CASDRGREGQGNEKLFF.

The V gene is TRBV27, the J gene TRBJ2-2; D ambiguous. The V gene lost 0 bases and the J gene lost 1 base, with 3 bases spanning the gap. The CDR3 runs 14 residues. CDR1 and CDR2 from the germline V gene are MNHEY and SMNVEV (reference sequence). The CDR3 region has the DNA TGTGCCAGCAGTTTATCTCAGAACACCGGGGAGCTGTTTTTT. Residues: CASSLSQNTGELFF.

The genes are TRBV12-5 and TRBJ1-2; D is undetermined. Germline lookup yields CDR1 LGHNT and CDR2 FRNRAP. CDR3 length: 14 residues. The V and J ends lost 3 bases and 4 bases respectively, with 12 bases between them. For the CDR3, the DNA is TGTGCTAGTGGTTTAGCCCCAGCGGCCTATGGCTACACCTTC. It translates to CASGLAPAAYGYTF.

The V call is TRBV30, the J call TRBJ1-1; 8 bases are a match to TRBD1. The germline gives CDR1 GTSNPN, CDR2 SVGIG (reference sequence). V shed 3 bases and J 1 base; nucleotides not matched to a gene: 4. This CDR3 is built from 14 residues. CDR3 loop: CAWSPTGGNTEAFF. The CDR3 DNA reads TGTGCCTGGAGCCCTACAGGGGGGAACACTGAAGCTTTCTTT.

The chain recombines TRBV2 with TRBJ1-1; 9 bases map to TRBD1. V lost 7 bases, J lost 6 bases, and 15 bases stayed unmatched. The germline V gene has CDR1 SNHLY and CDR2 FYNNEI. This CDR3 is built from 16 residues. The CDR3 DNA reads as TGTGCCAGCACCGCCGGGGGACAGGGAGCGAGGCCTGAAGCTTTCTTT. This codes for CASTAGGQGARPEAFF. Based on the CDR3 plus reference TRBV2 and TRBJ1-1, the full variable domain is EPEVTQTPSHQVTQMGQEVILRCVPISNHLYFYWYRQILGQKVEFLVSFYNNEISEKSEIFDDQFSVERPDGSNFTLKIRSTKLEDSAMYFCASTAGGQGARPEAFFGQGTRLTVV.

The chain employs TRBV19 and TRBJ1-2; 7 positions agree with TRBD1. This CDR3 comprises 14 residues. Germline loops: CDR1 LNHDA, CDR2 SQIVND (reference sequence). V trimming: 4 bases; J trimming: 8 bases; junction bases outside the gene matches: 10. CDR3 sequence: CASSTRQGIVGYTF. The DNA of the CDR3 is TGTGCCAGTAGTACAAGACAGGGTATCGTCGGCTACACCTTC. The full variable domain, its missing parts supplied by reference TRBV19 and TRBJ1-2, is DGGITQSPKYLFRKEGQNVTLSCEQNLNHDAMYWYRQDPGQGLRLIYYSQIVNDFQKGDIAEGYSVSREKKESFPLTVTSAQKNPTAFYLCASSTRQGIVGYTFGSGTRLTVV.

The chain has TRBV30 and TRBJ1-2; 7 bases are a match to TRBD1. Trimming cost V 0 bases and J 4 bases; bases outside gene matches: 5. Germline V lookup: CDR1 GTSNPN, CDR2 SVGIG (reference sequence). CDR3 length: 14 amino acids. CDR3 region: CAWSVNRGFYGYTF. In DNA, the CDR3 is TGTGCCTGGAGTGTCAACAGGGGTTTCTATGGCTACACCTTC.

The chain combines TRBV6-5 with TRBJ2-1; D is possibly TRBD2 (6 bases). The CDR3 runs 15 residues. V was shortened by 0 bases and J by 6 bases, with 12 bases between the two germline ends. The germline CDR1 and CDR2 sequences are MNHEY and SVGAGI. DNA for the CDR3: TGTGCCAGCAGTTACTCGGGGACTGGACGCAATGAGCAGTTCTTC. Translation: CASSYSGTGRNEQFF.

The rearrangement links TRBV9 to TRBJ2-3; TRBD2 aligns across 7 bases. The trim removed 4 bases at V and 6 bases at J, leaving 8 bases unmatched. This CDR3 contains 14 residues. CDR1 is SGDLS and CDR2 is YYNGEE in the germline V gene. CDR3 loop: CASSPGGSGDTQYF. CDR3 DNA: TGTGCCAGCAGCCCTGGCGGGAGCGGGGATACGCAGTATTTT.

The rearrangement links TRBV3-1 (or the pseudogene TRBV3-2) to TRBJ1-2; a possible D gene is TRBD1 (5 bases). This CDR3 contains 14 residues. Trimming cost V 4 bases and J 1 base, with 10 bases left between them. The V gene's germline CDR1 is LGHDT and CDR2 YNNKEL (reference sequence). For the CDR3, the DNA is TGTGCCAGCAGCCTTAGACAGAATAACTATGGCTACACCTTC. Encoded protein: CASSLRQNNYGYTF.

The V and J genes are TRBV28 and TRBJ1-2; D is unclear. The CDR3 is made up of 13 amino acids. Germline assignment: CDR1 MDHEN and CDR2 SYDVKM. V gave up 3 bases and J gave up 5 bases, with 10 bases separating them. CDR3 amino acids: CASSFRGGYGYTF. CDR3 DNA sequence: TGTGCCAGCAGTTTTCGGGGTGGGTATGGCTACACCTTC.

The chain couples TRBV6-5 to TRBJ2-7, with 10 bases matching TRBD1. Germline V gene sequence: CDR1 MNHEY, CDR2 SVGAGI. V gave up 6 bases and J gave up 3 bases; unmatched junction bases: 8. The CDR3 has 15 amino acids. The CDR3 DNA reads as TGTGCCAGCAGCCAACGCCGGGACAGGGGCTACGAGCAGTACTTC. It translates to CASSQRRDRGYEQYF.

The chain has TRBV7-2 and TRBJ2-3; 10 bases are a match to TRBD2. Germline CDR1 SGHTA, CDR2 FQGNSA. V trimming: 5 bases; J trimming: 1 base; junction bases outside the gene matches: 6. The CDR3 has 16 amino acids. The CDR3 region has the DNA TGTGCCAGCAGCCGGACCACTAGCGGGGGCACAGATACGCAGTATTTT. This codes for CASSRTTSGGTDTQYF.

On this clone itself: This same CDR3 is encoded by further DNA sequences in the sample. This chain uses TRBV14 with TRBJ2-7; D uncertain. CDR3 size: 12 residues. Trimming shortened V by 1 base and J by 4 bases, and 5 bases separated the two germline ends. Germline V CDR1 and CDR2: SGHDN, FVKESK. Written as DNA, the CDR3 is TGTGCCAGCAGCCAAGTCATTTACGAGCAGTACTTC. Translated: CASSQVIYEQYF.

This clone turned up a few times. CDR3 nucleotide sequence: TGCAGTGCAACGGACAGCTTAAGACAGTTCTTC. Residues: CSATDSLRQFF. The rearrangement uses TRBV20-1 and TRBJ2-1; possible D gene TRBD1, 6 bases. The germline V gene has CDR1 DFQATT and CDR2 SNEGSKA (reference sequence). V was pared by 6 bases and J by 13 bases, with 16 bases between. The CDR3 length is 11 residues.

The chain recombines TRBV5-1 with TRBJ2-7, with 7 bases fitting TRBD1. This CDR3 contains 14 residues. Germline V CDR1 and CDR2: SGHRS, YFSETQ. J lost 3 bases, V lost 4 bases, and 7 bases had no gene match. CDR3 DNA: TGCGCCAGCAGCGTTCAGGGGGTCGGCTACGAGCAGTACTTC. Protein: CASSVQGVGYEQYF.

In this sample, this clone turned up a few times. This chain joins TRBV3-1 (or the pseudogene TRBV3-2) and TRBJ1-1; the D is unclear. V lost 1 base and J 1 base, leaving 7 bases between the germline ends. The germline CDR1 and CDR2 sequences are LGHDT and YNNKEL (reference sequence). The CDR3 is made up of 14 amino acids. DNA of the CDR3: TGTGCCAGCAGCCAAGGTTCCAAGAACACTGAAGCTTTCTTT. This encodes CASSQGSKNTEAFF.

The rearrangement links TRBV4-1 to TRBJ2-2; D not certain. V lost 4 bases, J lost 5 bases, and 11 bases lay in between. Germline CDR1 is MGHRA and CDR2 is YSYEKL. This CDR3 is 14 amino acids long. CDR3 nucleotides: TGCGCCAGCAGCCCTCGGGTCCAAACCGGGGAGCTGTTTTTT. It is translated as CASSPRVQTGELFF.

The CDR3 DNA sequence: TGCGCCAGCAGCTCGGACAGGACCTTCTCTACTGAAGCTTTCTTT. It is translated as CASSSDRTFSTEAFF. This chain connects TRBV5-1 to TRBJ1-1; 7 nucleotides match TRBD1. This CDR3 comprises 15 residues. Losses at the gene ends were 3 bases for V and 5 bases for J; bases not matched to a gene: 10. Germline V gives CDR1 SGHRS, CDR2 YFSETQ. The full variable domain, its missing parts supplied by reference TRBV5-1 and TRBJ1-1, is KAGVTQTPRYLIKTRGQQVTLSCSPISGHRSVSWYQQTPGQGLQFLFEYFSETQRNKGNFPGRFSGRQFSNSRSEMNVSTLELGDSALYLCASSSDRTFSTEAFFGQGTRLTVV.

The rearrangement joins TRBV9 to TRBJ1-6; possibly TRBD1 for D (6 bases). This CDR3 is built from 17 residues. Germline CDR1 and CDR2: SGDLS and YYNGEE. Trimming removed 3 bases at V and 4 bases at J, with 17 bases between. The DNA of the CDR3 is TGTGCCAGCAGCGCAGAGGGGGAGGGGATTTATAATTCACCCCTCCACTTT. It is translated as CASSAEGEGIYNSPLHF.

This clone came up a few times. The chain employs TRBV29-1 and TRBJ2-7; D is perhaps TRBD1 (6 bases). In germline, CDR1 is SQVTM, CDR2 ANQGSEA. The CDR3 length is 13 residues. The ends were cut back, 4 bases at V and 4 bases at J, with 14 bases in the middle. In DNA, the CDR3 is TGCAGCGTTGTGCTCCCAGGGGCGTACGAGCAGTACTTC. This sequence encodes CSVVLPGAYEQYF.

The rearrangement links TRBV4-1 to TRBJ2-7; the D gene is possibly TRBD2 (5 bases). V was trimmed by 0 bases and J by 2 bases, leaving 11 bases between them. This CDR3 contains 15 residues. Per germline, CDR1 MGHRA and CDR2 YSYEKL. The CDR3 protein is CASSQDSGSTYEQYF. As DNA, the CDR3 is TGCGCCAGCAGCCAAGACTCGGGGTCCACCTACGAGCAGTACTTC.